The present TCR beta chain was sequenced within a study of sequential checkpoint blockade in melanoma. Study-level background: Arm A got nivolumab then ipilimumab; arm B the reverse, 1:1. After both sequences, patients received maintenance nivolumab.

In germline, CDR1 is SGHTA, CDR2 FQGTGA. The CDR3 is 15 amino acids. V lost 6 bases and J 1 base, leaving 13 bases between the germline ends. Sample treatment: randomized to nivolumab then ipilimumab (arm A) or the reverse (arm B). DNA-damaging chemotherapy had not been given to any patient beforehand. PBMC sorting kept live CD3+CD8+ cells without CD19 or CD56. The data were produced by immunoSEQ multiplex PCR, yet TCRdb's version contains in-frame clones alone and is incomplete. The top ten hold approximately 21% of the sample, which has approximately 12,000 clones, roughly 65% seen once. The TCR sequence derives from a human donor with melanoma. Here the sequenced sample was CD8+ T cells sorted from blood (inferred from file names), taken from a patient given nivolumab and ipilimumab in sequence. The genes are TRBV7-3 and TRBJ2-1, with D possibly matching TRBD2 (6 bases). CDR3 coding DNA: TGTGCCAGCAGTATGCGGGACTTTTCCTACAATGAGCAGTTCTTC. This translates into CASSMRDFSYNEQFF.